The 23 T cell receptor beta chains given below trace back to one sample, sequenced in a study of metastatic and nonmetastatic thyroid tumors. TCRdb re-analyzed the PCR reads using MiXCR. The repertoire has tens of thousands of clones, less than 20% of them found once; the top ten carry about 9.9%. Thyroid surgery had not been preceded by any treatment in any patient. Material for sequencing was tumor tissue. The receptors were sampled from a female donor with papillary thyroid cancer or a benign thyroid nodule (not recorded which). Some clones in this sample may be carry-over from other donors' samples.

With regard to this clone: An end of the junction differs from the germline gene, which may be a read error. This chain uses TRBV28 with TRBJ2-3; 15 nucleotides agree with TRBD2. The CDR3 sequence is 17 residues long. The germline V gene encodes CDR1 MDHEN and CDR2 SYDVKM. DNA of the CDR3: TGTGCCAGCAGTGACGGGACTAGCGGGAGGAGCACGGATACGCAGTATTTT. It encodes CASSDGTSGRSTDTQYF.

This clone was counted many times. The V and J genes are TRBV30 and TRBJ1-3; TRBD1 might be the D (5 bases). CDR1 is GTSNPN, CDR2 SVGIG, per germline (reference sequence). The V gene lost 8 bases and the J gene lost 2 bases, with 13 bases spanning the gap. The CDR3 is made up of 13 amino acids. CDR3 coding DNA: TGTGCCCGGGGGGGGTTGGCTGGAAACACCATATATTTT. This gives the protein CARGGLAGNTIYF. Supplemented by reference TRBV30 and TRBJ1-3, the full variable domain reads SQTIHQWPATLVQPVGSPLSLECTVEGTSNPNLYWYRQAAGRGLQLLFYSVGIGQISSEVPQNLSASRPQDRQFILSSKKLLLSDSGFYLCARGGLAGNTIYFGEGSWLTVV.

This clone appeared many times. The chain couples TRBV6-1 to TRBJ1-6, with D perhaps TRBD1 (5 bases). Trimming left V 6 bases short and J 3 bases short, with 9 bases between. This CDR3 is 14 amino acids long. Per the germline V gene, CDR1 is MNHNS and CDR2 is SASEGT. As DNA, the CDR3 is TGTGCCAGCAGCCTCCAGGGCTATAATTCACCCCTCCACTTT. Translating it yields CASSLQGYNSPLHF.

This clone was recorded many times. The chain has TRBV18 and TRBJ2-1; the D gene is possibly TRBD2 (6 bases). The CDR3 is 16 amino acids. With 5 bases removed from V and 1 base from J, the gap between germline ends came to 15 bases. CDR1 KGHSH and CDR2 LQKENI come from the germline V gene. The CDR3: CASSMLAEGSYNEQFF. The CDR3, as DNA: TGTGCCAGCTCAATGTTAGCGGAAGGATCCTACAATGAGCAGTTCTTC.

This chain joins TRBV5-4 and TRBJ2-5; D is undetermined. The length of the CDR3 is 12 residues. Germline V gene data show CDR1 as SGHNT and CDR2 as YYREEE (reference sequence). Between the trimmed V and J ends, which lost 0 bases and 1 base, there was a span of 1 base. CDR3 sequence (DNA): TGTGCCAGCAGCTTGGGCCAAGAGACCCAGTACTTC. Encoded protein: CASSLGQETQYF.

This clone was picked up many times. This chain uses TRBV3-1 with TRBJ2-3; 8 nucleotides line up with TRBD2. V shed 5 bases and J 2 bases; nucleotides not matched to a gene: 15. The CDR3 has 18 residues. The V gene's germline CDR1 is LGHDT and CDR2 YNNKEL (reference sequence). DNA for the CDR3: TGTGCCAGCAGCGCCCAGACGGGGCTAGCGGGTTTCACAGATACGCAGTATTTT. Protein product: CASSAQTGLAGFTDTQYF.

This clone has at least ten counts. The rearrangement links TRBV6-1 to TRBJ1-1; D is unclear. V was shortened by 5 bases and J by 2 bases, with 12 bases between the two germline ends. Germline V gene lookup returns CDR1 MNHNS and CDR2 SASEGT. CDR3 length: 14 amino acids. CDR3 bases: TGTGCCAGCAGTTTGGGCGGCGTAAACACTGAAGCTTTCTTT. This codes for CASSLGGVNTEAFF.

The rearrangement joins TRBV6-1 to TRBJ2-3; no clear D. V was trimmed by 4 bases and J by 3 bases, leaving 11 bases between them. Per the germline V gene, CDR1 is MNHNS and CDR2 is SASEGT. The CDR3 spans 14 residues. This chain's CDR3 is CASSVFAETDTQYF. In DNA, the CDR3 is TGTGCCAGCAGTGTTTTTGCTGAGACAGATACGCAGTATTTT.

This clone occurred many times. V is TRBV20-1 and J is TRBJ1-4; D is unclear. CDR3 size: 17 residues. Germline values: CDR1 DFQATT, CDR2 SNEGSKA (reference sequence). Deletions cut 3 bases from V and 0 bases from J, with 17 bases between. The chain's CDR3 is CSASPPPSGATNEKLFF. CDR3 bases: TGCAGTGCTAGTCCACCGCCTTCCGGTGCAACTAATGAAAAACTGTTTTTT.

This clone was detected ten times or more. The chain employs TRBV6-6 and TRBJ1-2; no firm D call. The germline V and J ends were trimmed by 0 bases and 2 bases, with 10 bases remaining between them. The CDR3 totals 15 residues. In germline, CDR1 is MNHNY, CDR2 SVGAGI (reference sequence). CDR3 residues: CASSYSRTVNYGYTF. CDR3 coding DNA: TGTGCCAGCAGTTACTCCCGGACCGTCAACTATGGCTACACCTTC.

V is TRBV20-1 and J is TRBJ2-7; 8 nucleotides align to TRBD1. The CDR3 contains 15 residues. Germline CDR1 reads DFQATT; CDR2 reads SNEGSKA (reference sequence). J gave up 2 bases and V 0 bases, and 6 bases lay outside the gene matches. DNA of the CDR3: TGCAGTGCTAGAGAACGACAGGGGTACCCCTACGAGCAGTACTTC. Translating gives CSARERQGYPYEQYF.

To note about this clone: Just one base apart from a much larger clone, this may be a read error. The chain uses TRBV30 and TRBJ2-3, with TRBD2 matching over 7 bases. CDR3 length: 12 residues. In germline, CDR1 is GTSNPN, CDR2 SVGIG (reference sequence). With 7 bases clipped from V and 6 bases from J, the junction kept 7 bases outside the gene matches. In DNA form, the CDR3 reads TGTGCCTTTGGCGGGAGCTCGGATACGCAGTATTTT. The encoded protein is CAFGGSSDTQYF.

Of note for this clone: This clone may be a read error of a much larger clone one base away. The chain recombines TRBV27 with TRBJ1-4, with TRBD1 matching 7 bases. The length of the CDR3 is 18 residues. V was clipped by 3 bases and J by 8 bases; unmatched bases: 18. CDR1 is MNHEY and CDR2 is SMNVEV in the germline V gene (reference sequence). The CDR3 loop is CASSFSRGQWASKEKLFF. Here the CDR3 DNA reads TGTGCCAGCAGTTTCAGCCGGGGACAGTGGGCTTCAAAAGAAAAACTGTTTTTT. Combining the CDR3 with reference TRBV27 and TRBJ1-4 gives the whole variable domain EAQVTQNPRYLITVTGKKLTVTCSQNMNHEYMSWYRQDPGLGLRQIYYSMNVEVTDKGDVPEGYKVSRKEKRNFPLILESPSPNQTSLYFCASSFSRGQWASKEKLFFGSGTQLSVL.

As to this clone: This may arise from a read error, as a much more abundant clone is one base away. The CDR3: CARRRSNQETQYF. DNA of the CDR3: TGTGCCAGACGGAGATCAAACCAAGAGACCCAGTACTTC. This chain links TRBV12-3 or TRBV12-4 with TRBJ2-5; D remains unclear. Trimming took off 9 bases at V and 0 bases at J, with 11 bases between the two ends. This CDR3 has 13 residues.

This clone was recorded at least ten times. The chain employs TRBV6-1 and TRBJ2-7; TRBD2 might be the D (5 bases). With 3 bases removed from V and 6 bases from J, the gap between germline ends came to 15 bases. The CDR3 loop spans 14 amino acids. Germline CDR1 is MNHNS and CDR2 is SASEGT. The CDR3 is CASSDDPTEGEQYF. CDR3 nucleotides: TGTGCCAGCAGTGACGACCCCACCGAGGGCGAGCAGTACTTC.

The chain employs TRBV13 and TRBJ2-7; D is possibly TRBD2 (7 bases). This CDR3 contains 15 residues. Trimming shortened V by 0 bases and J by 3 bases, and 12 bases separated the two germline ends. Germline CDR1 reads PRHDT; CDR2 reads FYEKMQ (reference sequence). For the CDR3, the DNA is TGTGCCAGCAGCTTAGGAGGCGGGGGCGGCTACGAGCAGTACTTC. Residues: CASSLGGGGGYEQYF. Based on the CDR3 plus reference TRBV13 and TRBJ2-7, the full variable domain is AAGVIQSPRHLIKEKRETATLKCYPIPRHDTVYWYQQGPGQDPQFLISFYEKMQSDKGSIPDRFSAQQFSDYHSELNMSSLELGDSALYFCASSLGGGGGYEQYFGPGTRLTVT.

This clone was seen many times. CDR3 residues: CAWDPMQTGELFF. For the CDR3, the DNA is TGTGCCTGGGATCCAATGCAGACCGGGGAGCTGTTTTTT. The rearrangement joins TRBV30 to TRBJ2-2, with D hard to call. This CDR3 comprises 13 residues. Germline assignment: CDR1 GTSNPN and CDR2 SVGIG (reference sequence). V was trimmed by 5 bases and J by 5 bases, leaving 12 bases between them.

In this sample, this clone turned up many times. The CDR3 DNA reads as TGTGCCAGCAGCTCACCGACGGGGGGTGGCTACACCTTC. It specifies CASSSPTGGGYTF. The V call is TRBV11-2, the J call TRBJ1-2; D might be TRBD1 (5 bases). The germline V and J ends were trimmed by 4 bases and 7 bases, with 13 bases remaining between them. In germline, CDR1 is SGHAT, CDR2 FQNNGV. The CDR3 contains 13 residues.

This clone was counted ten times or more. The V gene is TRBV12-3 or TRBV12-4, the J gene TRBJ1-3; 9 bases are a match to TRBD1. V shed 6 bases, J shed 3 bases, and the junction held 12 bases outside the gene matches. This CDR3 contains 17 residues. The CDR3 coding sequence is TGTGCCAGCAGGCGCCGGGACAGGGAAAATATTGGAAACACCATATATTTT. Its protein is CASRRRDRENIGNTIYF.

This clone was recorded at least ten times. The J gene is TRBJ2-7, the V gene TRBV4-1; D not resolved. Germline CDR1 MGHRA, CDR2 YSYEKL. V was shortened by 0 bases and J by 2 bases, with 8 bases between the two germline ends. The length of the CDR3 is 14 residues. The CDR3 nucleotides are TGCGCCAGCAGCCAAGATCCCAGAACCTACGAGCAGTACTTC. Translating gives CASSQDPRTYEQYF.

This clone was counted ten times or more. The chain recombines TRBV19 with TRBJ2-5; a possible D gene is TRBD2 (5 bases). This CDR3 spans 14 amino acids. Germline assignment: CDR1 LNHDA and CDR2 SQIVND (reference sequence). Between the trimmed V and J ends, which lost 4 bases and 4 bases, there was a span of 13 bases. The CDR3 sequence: CASSSSVQAETQYF. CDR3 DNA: TGTGCCAGTAGTAGTAGCGTGCAGGCAGAGACCCAGTACTTC.

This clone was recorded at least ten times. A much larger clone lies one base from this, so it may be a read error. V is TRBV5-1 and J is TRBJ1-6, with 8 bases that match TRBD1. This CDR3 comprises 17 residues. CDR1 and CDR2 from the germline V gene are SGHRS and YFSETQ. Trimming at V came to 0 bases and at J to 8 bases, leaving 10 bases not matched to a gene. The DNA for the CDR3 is TGCGCCAGCAGCTTGGTCCCACGACAGGGGCCCCATTCACCCCTCCACTTT. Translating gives CASSLVPRQGPHSPLHF.

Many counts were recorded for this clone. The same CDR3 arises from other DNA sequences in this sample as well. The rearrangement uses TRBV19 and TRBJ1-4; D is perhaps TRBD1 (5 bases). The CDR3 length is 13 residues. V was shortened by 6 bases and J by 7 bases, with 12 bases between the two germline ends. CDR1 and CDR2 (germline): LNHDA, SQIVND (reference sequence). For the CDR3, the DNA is TGTGCCAGTAGCCGACCTGGGGGTGAAAAACTGTTTTTT. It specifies CASSRPGGEKLFF.